This T cell receptor (beta chain) comes out of a study of blood T cells in healthy people across ages. The V segment lost 5 bases and the J segment 6 bases; nucleotides outside the gene matches: 4. The CDR3 is made up of 14 amino acids. CDR1 LNHNV and CDR2 YYDKDF come from the germline V gene (reference sequence). Alongside a J-beta primer mix, a sample-barcoded 5' primer served in a second PCR lasting about 7 to 11 cycles. TCRdb reanalysed the 5' RACE reads using MiXCR and keeps one entry per CDR3 protein. The sample holds 600,000 to 800,000 distinct CDR3 sequences; over 40% are singletons and the top ten take about 13%. General study points: Observed TCR beta diversity per million T cells went down as age went up. This fall followed a roughly linear course with age.

This clonotype turned up a few times. The antigen remains unidentified. This chain uses TRBV15 with TRBJ2-1; TRBD1 matches 10 bases. Sequences were obtained from blood. The origin of this receptor is a woman aged 80 or older in good health. Here the CDR3 DNA reads TGTGCCACCAGCTCACGGGACAGGGGCAATGAGCAGTTCTTC. Encoded protein: CATSSRDRGNEQFF.